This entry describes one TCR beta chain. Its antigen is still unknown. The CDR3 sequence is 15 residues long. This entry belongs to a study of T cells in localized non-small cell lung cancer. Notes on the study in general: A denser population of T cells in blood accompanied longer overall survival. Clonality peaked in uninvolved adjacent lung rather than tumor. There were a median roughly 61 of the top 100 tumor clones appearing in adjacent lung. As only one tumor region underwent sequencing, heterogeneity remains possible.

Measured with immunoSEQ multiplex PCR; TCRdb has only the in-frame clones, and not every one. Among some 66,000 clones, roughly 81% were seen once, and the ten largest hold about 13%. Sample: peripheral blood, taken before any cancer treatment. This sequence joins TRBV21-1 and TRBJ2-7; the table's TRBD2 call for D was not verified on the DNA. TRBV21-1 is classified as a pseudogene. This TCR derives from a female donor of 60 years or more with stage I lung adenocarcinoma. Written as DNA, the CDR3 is TGTGCCAGCACCCCCCTCCGGCGGACTTCCTACGAGCAGTACTTC. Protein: CASTPLRRTSYEQYF.